The 16 T cell receptor beta chains below were found in one sample sequenced in a study of blood T cell repertoires in COVID-19. Some clones are missing from TCRdb's copy, which holds only in-frame ones; the method was immunoSEQ multiplex PCR. The table records under 200,000 clones, roughly 80% of them present only once. Specimen: peripheral blood. These receptors were taken from a man between 60 and 70 years old with acute or convalescent COVID-19.

The chain uses TRBV7-3 and TRBJ1-1, with no clear D. There are 13 residues in the CDR3. CDR1 is SGHTA and CDR2 is FQGTGA in the germline V gene. V shed 4 bases and J shed 1 base, with 7 bases lying between them. The CDR3 nucleotides read TGTGCCAGCAGCTCCCGACAGAACACTGAAGCTTTCTTT. The encoded protein is CASSSRQNTEAFF.

A few counts support this clone. The genes are TRBV2 and TRBJ2-3, with 10 bases aligning to TRBD2. Germline CDR1 reads SNHLY; CDR2 reads FYNNEI. The CDR3 contains 14 residues. Trimming at V came to 10 bases and at J to 2 bases, leaving 6 bases not matched to a gene. The CDR3 region is CATAGLADTDTQYF. As DNA, the CDR3 is TGTGCCACCGCCGGACTAGCGGACACAGATACGCAGTATTTT.

The chain has TRBV15 and TRBJ1-4; TRBD1 is a possible D gene (5 bases). Deletions cut 0 bases from V and 2 bases from J, with 13 bases between. The CDR3 is 17 residues long. CDR1 is LNHNV, CDR2 YYDKDF, per germline (reference sequence). CDR3 nucleotides: TGTGCCACCAGCAGAGATCGGATAGGGGTGACTAATGAAAAACTGTTTTTT. It translates to CATSRDRIGVTNEKLFF.

The CDR3 spells CASSLPQGANPTYEQYF. CDR3 nucleotides: TGTGCCAGCTCACTGCCTCAGGGGGCGAATCCGACCTACGAGCAGTACTTC. The J gene is TRBJ2-7, the V gene TRBV18; 8 positions match TRBD1. CDR1 is KGHSH, CDR2 LQKENI, per germline. The CDR3 runs 17 residues. The trim removed 4 bases at V and 2 bases at J, leaving 13 bases unmatched.

The chain carries TRBV5-6 and TRBJ2-7; D gene ambiguous. The CDR3 spans 15 residues. The V and J ends lost 3 bases and 0 bases respectively, with 13 bases between them. Germline CDR1 reads SGHDT; CDR2 reads YYEEEE. In nucleotides, the CDR3 is TGTGCCAGCAGCTATATTGAAGAGAGCTCCTACGAGCAGTACTTC. This encodes CASSYIEESSYEQYF.

CDR3 sequence (DNA): TGTGCCTGGAGCTCTCTAACCGGAGCAACTAATGAAAAACTGTTTTTT. It codes for CAWSSLTGATNEKLFF. The V and J genes are TRBV30 and TRBJ1-4; no clear D. The CDR3 totals 16 residues. The V end lost 3 bases, the J end lost 0 bases, and 14 bases lay between the germline ends. The germline V gene has CDR1 GTSNPN and CDR2 SVGIG (reference sequence).

V gene TRBV10-3 combines with J gene TRBJ1-3; D is possibly TRBD1 (5 bases). The V gene's germline CDR1 is ENHRY and CDR2 SYGVKD. V was shortened by 0 bases and J by 3 bases, with 6 bases between the two germline ends. This CDR3 is built from 14 residues. The CDR3 loop reads CAISESGDGNTIYF. DNA for the CDR3: TGTGCCATCAGTGAGTCAGGGGATGGAAACACCATATATTTT.

The chain links TRBV19 to TRBJ1-1; TRBD1 matches 7 bases. The CDR3 runs to 20 residues. Unmatched junction bases numbered 17, after V lost 1 base and J lost 0 bases. Germline CDR1 is LNHDA and CDR2 is SQIVND (reference sequence). CDR3 loop: CASSIGYRDRDRPMNTEAFF. In DNA form, the CDR3 reads TGTGCCAGTAGTATAGGCTATCGCGACAGGGACAGACCCATGAACACTGAAGCTTTCTTT.

The chain couples TRBV5-6 to TRBJ1-1; 11 nucleotides match TRBD1. CDR1 is SGHDT, CDR2 YYEEEE, per germline. This CDR3 is built from 15 residues. Germline trimming cut 0 bases from V and 8 bases from J; bases unmatched to any gene: 6. In nucleotides, the CDR3 is TGTGCCAGCAGCTTGGGGTGGACAGGGGGCGGAGAAGCTTTCTTT. It is translated as CASSLGWTGGGEAFF.

This sequence joins TRBV11-1 and TRBJ1-2; TRBD1 aligns across 7 bases. Looked up from germline, CDR1 is SGHAT and CDR2 is FQDESV (reference sequence). The CDR3 runs 15 residues. V trimming: 1 base; J trimming: 3 bases; junction bases outside the gene matches: 5. Here the CDR3 reads CASSLDPGQYYGYTF. The CDR3 nucleotides read TGTGCCAGCAGCTTAGACCCGGGACAGTACTATGGCTACACCTTC.

J is TRBJ1-2 and V is TRBV5-1; no clear D gene. The CDR3 loop spans 13 amino acids. Germline-derived CDR1 and CDR2 are SGHRS and YFSETQ. Between the trimmed V and J ends, which lost 4 bases and 4 bases, there was a span of 11 bases. CDR3 in amino acids: CASSLDGSYGYTF. For the CDR3, the DNA is TGCGCCAGCAGCCTGGACGGGTCCTATGGCTACACCTTC.

The chain couples TRBV30 to TRBJ1-3; D is perhaps TRBD1 (5 bases). The CDR3 consists of 14 residues. The V and J ends lost 6 bases and 3 bases respectively, with 15 bases between them. CDR1 is GTSNPN, CDR2 SVGIG, per germline (reference sequence). This chain's CDR3 is CACPVGGSGNTIYF. The CDR3 DNA reads as TGTGCCTGCCCCGTCGGGGGTAGTGGAAACACCATATATTTT. Combining the CDR3 with reference TRBV30 and TRBJ1-3 gives the whole variable domain SQTIHQWPATLVQPVGSPLSLECTVEGTSNPNLYWYRQAAGRGLQLLFYSVGIGQISSEVPQNLSASRPQDRQFILSSKKLLLSDSGFYLCACPVGGSGNTIYFGEGSWLTVV.

V is TRBV10-3 and J is TRBJ1-5; 7 bases align to TRBD1. V gave up 8 bases and J gave up 1 base; unmatched junction bases: 5. Germline V lookup: CDR1 ENHRY, CDR2 SYGVKD. The CDR3 consists of 14 residues. In nucleotides, the CDR3 is TGTGCCATCGGGGACAGAATCAGCAATCAGCCCCAGCATTTT. Its protein is CAIGDRISNQPQHF.

This clone occurred a few times. The chain joins TRBV30 to TRBJ1-5, with 9 bases matching TRBD1. J lost 4 bases, V lost 0 bases, and 4 bases had no gene match. From germline, CDR1 is GTSNPN and CDR2 SVGIG (reference sequence). This CDR3 has 15 amino acids. CDR3 amino acids: CAWSVRDRANQPQHF. CDR3 DNA sequence: TGTGCCTGGAGTGTACGGGACAGGGCGAATCAGCCCCAGCATTTT.

The chain carries TRBV4-1 and TRBJ1-2, with D possibly matching TRBD1 (5 bases). The V end was cut by 1 base, the J end by 7 bases, with 10 bases between. The CDR3 extends over 13 amino acids. The germline CDR1 and CDR2 sequences are MGHRA and YSYEKL. CDR3 sequence (DNA): TGCGCCAGCAGCCAAGCTTGGGGCTCTGGCTACACCTTC. It codes for CASSQAWGSGYTF.

There are a few counts of this clone. The V gene is TRBV10-3, the J gene TRBJ2-7, with 10 bases that match TRBD1. Germline trimming cut 6 bases from V and 1 base from J; bases unmatched to any gene: 6. Germline V gene sequence: CDR1 ENHRY, CDR2 SYGVKD. This CDR3 is built from 15 residues. Here the CDR3 reads CAISSRDRGSYEQYF. DNA of the CDR3: TGTGCCATCAGCTCCAGGGACAGGGGTTCCTACGAGCAGTACTTC.